Below are 10 T cell receptor beta chains sequenced from a single sample in a study of molecular identifiers for immune sequencing clone quantification. TCRdb passed the PCR reads through MiXCR, listing each CDR3 protein once. The table lists under 600,000 distinct CDR3 sequences, about 25% of them singletons. Sequenced sample: naive CD8+ T cells from blood, with Jurkat cell RNA spiked in. Sample subset: FACS-sorted CD8+CD4-CCR7+CD45RA+ naive T cells. These receptors came from a human donor in good health. Some libraries in this study had Jurkat cell RNA spiked in.

Of note for this clonotype: A much larger clone differs from this one at a single base, so this may be a read error. This chain links TRBV6-5 with TRBJ2-7; D is perhaps TRBD1 (5 bases). CDR3 length: 13 amino acids. Trimming took 10 bases from V and 0 from J, leaving 13 bases between them. Germline CDR1 and CDR2: MNHEY and SVGAGI. This chain's CDR3 is CANRSWSSYEQYF. The CDR3 nucleotides read TGTGCCAACAGGTCGTGGAGCTCCTACGAGCAGTACTTC.

This clonotype was counted ten times or more. This sequence joins TRBV6-5 and TRBJ2-7; D gene unclear. The CDR3 spans 12 residues. Trimming left V 2 bases short and J 6 bases short, with 8 bases between. CDR1 and CDR2 from the germline V gene are MNHEY and SVGAGI. CDR3 sequence: CASSYAPGEQYF. Written as DNA, the CDR3 is TGTGCCAGCAGTTACGCCCCAGGCGAGCAGTACTTC.

The table lists this clonotype with a few counts. This chain joins TRBV7-9 and TRBJ2-7; TRBD1 matches 7 bases. The CDR3 has 16 residues. In germline, CDR1 is SEHNR, CDR2 FQNEAQ (reference sequence). The junction had 8 bases not matched to a gene; V was cut back by 0 bases and J by 3 bases. CDR3 residues: CASSLALGQNRYEQYF. CDR3 coding DNA: TGTGCCAGCAGCTTAGCCCTGGGACAGAATCGCTACGAGCAGTACTTC.

V is TRBV6-2 or TRBV6-3 and J is TRBJ2-1; D uncertain. CDR1 and CDR2 (germline): MNHEY, SVGEGT. The CDR3 is 11 amino acids. Trimming pared 4 bases from V and 8 bases from J, leaving 6 bases between. CDR3: CASSSGYEQFF. Written as DNA, the CDR3 is TGTGCCAGCAGTTCCGGGTATGAGCAGTTCTTC.

Concerning this clonotype: A read error may account for a junction end that differs from germline. This chain joins TRBV5-1 and TRBJ2-7; 11 nucleotides align to TRBD2. The CDR3 spans 14 residues. Germline lookup yields CDR1 SGHRS and CDR2 YFSETQ. CDR3 DNA: TGCGCCAGCAGCTTTGGGACTAGCGGCTACGAGCTGTACTTC. This codes for CASSFGTSGYELYF.

This clonotype was observed many times. The V call is TRBV6-2 or TRBV6-3, the J call TRBJ1-5, with D possibly being TRBD1 (5 bases). V was clipped by 0 bases and J by 1 base, with 13 bases between them. Per germline, CDR1 MNHEY and CDR2 SVGEGT. This CDR3 comprises 17 residues. The CDR3 here is CASSYSPGKGSNQPQHF. CDR3 DNA: TGTGCCAGCAGTTACTCGCCGGGGAAGGGGAGCAATCAGCCCCAGCATTTT.

This clonotype was recorded at least ten times. The chain employs TRBV19 and TRBJ2-7, with a tentative D call TRBD1 (6 bases). The CDR3 runs 12 residues. Trimming removed 8 bases at V and 6 bases at J, with 14 bases between. The V gene's germline CDR1 is LNHDA and CDR2 SQIVND (reference sequence). The CDR3 bases are TGTGCCAGTGCCGGGACAACTGCCGAGCAGTACTTC. This codes for CASAGTTAEQYF.

This clonotype has a handful of counts. The chain carries TRBV11-2 and TRBJ2-1, with D possibly TRBD1 on 6 matching bases. V was shortened by 2 bases and J by 9 bases, with 14 bases between the two germline ends. The CDR3 spans 14 residues. Germline V gene lookup returns CDR1 SGHAT and CDR2 FQNNGV. CDR3: CASSLWGRGGEQFF. In nucleotides, the CDR3 is TGTGCCAGCAGCTTATGGGGGCGTGGAGGTGAGCAGTTCTTC.

On this clonotype: The junction does not match germline at one end; this may be a read error. The genes are TRBV12-3 or TRBV12-4 and TRBJ1-1; D is unresolved. The CDR3 has 12 amino acids. The CDR3 protein is CASSLCFTEAFF. DNA for the CDR3: TGTGCCAGCAGTTTGTGCTTCACTGAAGCCTTCTTT.

Remarks on this clonotype: This may come from a read error, since a much larger clone is one base off. The rearrangement uses TRBV14 and TRBJ2-5; D remains unclear. The CDR3 runs 13 residues. Germline CDR1 reads SGHDN; CDR2 reads FVKESK. CDR3 loop: CASSQLYQGTQYF. The CDR3 bases are TGTGCCAGCAGCCAATTGTACCAAGGGACCCAGTACTTC.